This T cell receptor beta chain was identified during a study of T cell responses to AZD1222 COVID-19 vaccine. Findings and limits, study-wide: Increased Spike-specific TCR breadth and depth were observed after two AZD1222 doses. Dominant CD4 TCR responses targeted spike regions 160-218 and 743-854. Only a handful of individuals given AZD1222 were seropositive at baseline.

Trimming took 3 bases from V and 5 from J, leaving 9 bases between them. The CDR3 has 13 residues. Germline loops: CDR1 SGDLS, CDR2 YYNGEE. This clone has a single count. Its antigen is still unknown. Only in-frame clones appear in the TCRdb table, and some are missing; sequencing was by immunoSEQ multiplex PCR. The table has some 150,000 clones, about 87% seen once; the top ten hold more than 12%. This receptor was taken from an adult in good health. The sequenced sample was peripheral blood, obtained on day 0 of AZD1222 vaccination. This chain connects TRBV9 to TRBJ1-3; D ambiguous. CDR3: CASSANERNTIYF. DNA of the CDR3: TGTGCCAGCAGCGCCAACGAGAGAAACACCATATATTTT.